This TCR beta chain was identified in a study of T cells after yellow fever vaccination. On the study more broadly: It was SMART-Seq v4 Ultra Low Input that prepared the fractions with low cell numbers.

General study findings and limits: It was a weaker secondary response, yet one that peaked faster, at day 5 versus 15. At about 97% for CD4 and 88% for CD8, most primary-vaccination clones showed up again after the booster.

TCRdb ran MiXCR on the 5' RACE reads and lists one entry per CDR3 protein. This table has hundreds of thousands of distinct CDR3 sequences, around 3.6% appearing once. The CDR3 consists of 17 residues. Trimming took 4 bases from V and 7 from J, leaving 25 bases between them. This clonotype was counted many times. The antigen remains unidentified. The starting material was PBMCs, obtained on the day of the yellow fever booster vaccination. This receptor was identified in a man aged 18 to 29 who received the YFV17D yellow fever vaccine. The chain recombines TRBV12-3 or TRBV12-4 with TRBJ2-5; tentatively, D is TRBD2 (5 bases). The CDR3 DNA follows: TGTGCCAGCAGTTCTAGCAGTGAGAGCGGACGCAAAGGGACCCAGTACTTC. Residues: CASSSSSESGRKGTQYF.